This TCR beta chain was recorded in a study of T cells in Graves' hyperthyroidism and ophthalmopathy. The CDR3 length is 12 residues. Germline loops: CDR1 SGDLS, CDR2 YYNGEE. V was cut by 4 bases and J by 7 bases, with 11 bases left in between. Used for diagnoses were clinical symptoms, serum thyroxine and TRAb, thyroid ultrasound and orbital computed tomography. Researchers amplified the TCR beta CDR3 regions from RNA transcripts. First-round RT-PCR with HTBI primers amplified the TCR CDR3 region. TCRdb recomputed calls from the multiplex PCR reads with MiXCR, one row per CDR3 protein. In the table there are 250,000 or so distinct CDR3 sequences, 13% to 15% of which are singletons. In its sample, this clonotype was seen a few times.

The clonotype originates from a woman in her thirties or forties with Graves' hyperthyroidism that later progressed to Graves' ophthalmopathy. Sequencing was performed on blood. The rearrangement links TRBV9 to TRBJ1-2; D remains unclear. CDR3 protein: CASSSDLLGYTF. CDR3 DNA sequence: TGTGCCAGCAGCTCAGACCTTCTTGGCTACACCTTC.